The 32 T cell receptor beta chains below come from one sample, sequenced in a study of blood T cell repertoires in COVID-19. TCRdb keeps only in-frame clones here, not all; method: immunoSEQ multiplex PCR. This sample has about 70,000 clones, with more than 75% found just once. The sample taken for sequencing was peripheral blood. Receptor source: a man aged 35-49 years with COVID-19, enrolled during active disease.

V usage is TRBV9 and J usage is TRBJ1-2; D unclear. The CDR3 contains 15 residues. The germline V and J ends were trimmed by 0 bases and 6 bases, with 15 bases remaining between them. Germline-derived CDR1 and CDR2 are SGDLS and YYNGEE. The CDR3 coding sequence is TGTGCCAGCAGCGTAGGAGGTCGACGACGGAATGGCTACACCTTC. This codes for CASSVGGRRRNGYTF.

The V gene is TRBV28, the J gene TRBJ1-3, with a tentative D call TRBD1 (5 bases). The germline V and J ends were trimmed by 6 bases and 4 bases, with 10 bases remaining between them. In germline, CDR1 is MDHEN, CDR2 SYDVKM. This CDR3 has 13 amino acids. CDR3 in DNA: TGTGCCAGCAGACGGGACTCCGGAAACACCATATATTTT. Translated: CASRRDSGNTIYF.

In its sample, this clone ranks as medium-sized. The V gene is TRBV29-1, the J gene TRBJ2-7; TRBD2 matches at 7 bases. Germline V gene data show CDR1 as SQVTM and CDR2 as ANQGSEA. V shed 6 bases and J 2 bases; nucleotides not matched to a gene: 7. The CDR3 has 13 residues. The CDR3 region is CSVGGGNTYEQYF. The CDR3 region has the DNA TGCAGCGTCGGCGGGGGAAACACCTACGAGCAGTACTTC.

V and J are TRBV2 and TRBJ1-3; D ambiguous. Germline CDR1 is SNHLY and CDR2 is FYNNEI. V lost 0 bases and J 0 bases, leaving 9 bases between the germline ends. The CDR3 loop spans 16 amino acids. The CDR3 nucleotides read TGTGCCAGCAGTGAAGCGACGGAGGGCTCTGGAAACACCATATATTTT. This sequence encodes CASSEATEGSGNTIYF.

This chain joins TRBV19 and TRBJ2-1, with 8 nucleotides matching TRBD1. V gave up 4 bases and J gave up 4 bases; unmatched junction bases: 6. CDR3 length: 15 residues. Germline V gene sequence: CDR1 LNHDA, CDR2 SQIVND (reference sequence). This CDR3 reads CASSTSGGLYNEQFF. CDR3 sequence (DNA): TGTGCCAGTAGTACTTCAGGGGGCCTTTACAATGAGCAGTTCTTC.

This clone was picked up one time. This chain connects TRBV2 to TRBJ2-1, with 8 bases identical to TRBD1. The CDR3 totals 15 residues. In germline, CDR1 is SNHLY, CDR2 FYNNEI. The junction had 9 bases not matched to a gene; V was cut back by 8 bases and J by 3 bases. The CDR3: CASGTQGAYYNEQFF. CDR3 sequence (DNA): TGTGCCAGCGGAACCCAGGGGGCTTACTACAATGAGCAGTTCTTC.

This clone was found once. The V gene is TRBV9, the J gene TRBJ2-3, with TRBD1 as a possible D gene (5 bases). The CDR3 runs to 18 residues. Trimming took 4 bases from V and 0 from J, leaving 21 bases between them. Per the germline V gene, CDR1 is SGDLS and CDR2 is YYNGEE. CDR3 sequence: CASSSQRGSRASTDTQYF. As DNA, the CDR3 is TGTGCCAGCAGCTCACAAAGGGGCAGTCGGGCTAGCACAGATACGCAGTATTTT. Full variable domain (rest looked up from reference TRBV9 and TRBJ2-3): DSGVTQTPKHLITATGQRVTLRCSPRSGDLSVYWYQQSLDQGLQFLIQYYNGEERAKGNILERFSAQQFPDLHSELNLSSLELGDSALYFCASSSQRGSRASTDTQYFGPGTRLTVL.

V and J are TRBV24-1 and TRBJ2-1; a weak D match, TRBD1 (6 bases). Trimming took 2 bases from V and 0 from J, leaving 16 bases between them. CDR3 length: 18 amino acids. Germline CDR1 KGHDR, CDR2 SFDVKD. CDR3 coding DNA: TGTGCCACCAGTGATTCATGGACAGACCCGAGCTCCTACAATGAGCAGTTCTTC. It specifies CATSDSWTDPSSYNEQFF.

The chain employs TRBV3-1 (or the pseudogene TRBV3-2) and TRBJ1-5; tentative D call: TRBD1 (5 bases). CDR3 length: 12 residues. Germline CDR1 and CDR2: LGHDT and YNNKEL (reference sequence). The germline V and J ends were trimmed by 2 bases and 7 bases, with 6 bases remaining between them. CDR3 bases: TGTGCCAGCAGCCAAAGGGGCCAGCCCCAGCATTTT. Protein product: CASSQRGQPQHF.

This chain connects TRBV4-2 to TRBJ1-2; the match to TRBD1 covers 11 bases. CDR1 and CDR2 from the germline V gene are LGHNA and YNFKEQ. V lost 3 bases and J lost 4; bases outside the gene matches: 4. This CDR3 has 15 amino acids. CDR3: CASSHRTGGIYGYTF. CDR3 DNA: TGTGCCAGCAGCCACCGGACAGGGGGCATCTATGGCTACACCTTC.

V usage is TRBV3-1 (or the pseudogene TRBV3-2) and J usage is TRBJ2-1, with 8 bases that match TRBD1. The CDR3 loop spans 16 amino acids. Germline V CDR1 and CDR2: LGHDT, YNNKEL (reference sequence). V lost 1 base to trimming and J lost 4 bases; unmatched junction nucleotides: 6. The DNA of the CDR3 is TGTGCCAGCAGCCAAGGTTGGCAGGGGGCTTACAATGAGCAGTTCTTC. The encoded protein is CASSQGWQGAYNEQFF.

This clone was observed many times. The rearrangement links TRBV5-1 to TRBJ2-2; tentative D call: TRBD2 (5 bases). Germline values: CDR1 SGHRS, CDR2 YFSETQ. Trimming took off 6 bases at V and 4 bases at J, with 13 bases between the two ends. CDR3 length equals 14 residues. In DNA, the CDR3 is TGCGCCAGCATGAGGGAGCCTAGCACCGGGGAGCTGTTTTTT. Translation: CASMREPSTGELFF.

This clone was recorded a few times. The chain recombines TRBV6-5 with TRBJ2-5; the match to TRBD2 covers 7 bases. In germline, CDR1 is MNHEY, CDR2 SVGAGI. The length of the CDR3 is 16 residues. V was clipped by 4 bases and J by 3 bases; unmatched bases: 11. In DNA, the CDR3 is TGTGCCAGCAGTTTACGACTAGCCCCTTATGAAGAGACCCAGTACTTC. Translating it yields CASSLRLAPYEETQYF.

V and J are TRBV7-9 and TRBJ1-4, with D possibly being TRBD1 (6 bases). The CDR3 is made up of 17 amino acids. The V gene lost 0 bases and the J gene lost 7 bases, with 18 bases spanning the gap. CDR1 SEHNR and CDR2 FQNEAQ come from the germline V gene (reference sequence). This CDR3 reads CASSLATGGLPAEKLFF. CDR3 in DNA: TGTGCCAGCAGCTTAGCGACCGGGGGGCTCCCGGCTGAAAAACTGTTTTTT.

The chain combines TRBV5-1 with TRBJ2-5, with 9 bases that match TRBD2. The V gene's germline CDR1 is SGHRS and CDR2 YFSETQ. The V gene end was trimmed by 4 bases and the J gene end by 4 bases; junction bases not matched to a gene: 11. This CDR3 contains 16 residues. Here the CDR3 DNA reads TGCGCCAGCAGCACCTACGCGGGGGGGCCCGTAGAGACCCAGTACTTC. Translating it yields CASSTYAGGPVETQYF.

V usage is TRBV10-3 and J usage is TRBJ1-1; D is possibly TRBD1 (5 bases). V lost 5 bases and J lost 5, with 6 bases in between. Germline assignment: CDR1 ENHRY and CDR2 SYGVKD. The CDR3 runs to 11 residues. CDR3 bases: TGTGCCATCAGTCCAGGGACTGAAGCTTTCTTT. This translates into CAISPGTEAFF.

The rearrangement uses TRBV6-5 and TRBJ1-4; 7 bases are a match to TRBD1. This CDR3 is 13 amino acids long. CDR1 is MNHEY and CDR2 is SVGAGI in the germline V gene. The V gene end was trimmed by 6 bases and the J gene end by 6 bases; junction bases not matched to a gene: 4. This CDR3 reads CASSRGLYEKLFF. DNA for the CDR3: TGTGCCAGCAGCAGGGGGTTGTATGAAAAACTGTTTTTT.

This chain links TRBV21-1 with TRBJ2-5; the table's D call, TRBD2, has no DNA check behind it. TRBV21-1 is assigned pseudogene status. CDR3 length: 15 amino acids. The CDR3 DNA reads TGTGCCAGCAGCCTCGCGGGGGCTAACGAAGAGACCCAGTACTTC. Encoded protein: CASSLAGANEETQYF.

This chain joins TRBV13 and TRBJ2-7, with 10 positions matching TRBD1. V gave up 3 bases and J gave up 3 bases; unmatched junction bases: 2. CDR1 and CDR2 from the germline V gene are PRHDT and FYEKMQ (reference sequence). There are 14 residues in the CDR3. CDR3 in DNA: TGTGCCAGCAGCTTCGGGGACAGGGGCTACGAGCAGTACTTC. Its translation: CASSFGDRGYEQYF.

The chain carries TRBV11-2 and TRBJ2-1; D is unresolved. The V end lost 5 bases, the J end lost 2 bases, and 7 bases lay between the germline ends. The germline V gene encodes CDR1 SGHAT and CDR2 FQNNGV. The CDR3 runs to 13 residues. The CDR3 coding sequence is TGTGCCAGCAGCGTGGCGGCCTACAATGAGCAGTTCTTC. Amino acids: CASSVAAYNEQFF.

For the CDR3, the DNA is TGTGCCAGCAGCTTAGCTACAGGGGGGCTGGATGGCTACACCTTC. This translates into CASSLATGGLDGYTF. The chain links TRBV7-8 to TRBJ1-2, with 8 bases lining up with TRBD1. The germline CDR1 and CDR2 sequences are SGHVS and FQNEAQ. The CDR3 consists of 15 residues. Germline trimming cut 0 bases from V and 6 bases from J; bases unmatched to any gene: 6.

The V call is TRBV10-3, the J call TRBJ1-5; D perhaps matches TRBD1 (6 bases). Germline V gives CDR1 ENHRY, CDR2 SYGVKD. This CDR3 comprises 15 residues. Trimming took 6 bases from V and 2 from J, leaving 14 bases between them. CDR3 amino acids: CAIRLTGPRNQPQHF. The CDR3 DNA reads as TGTGCCATCAGGTTGACAGGCCCACGCAATCAGCCCCAGCATTTT.

V usage is TRBV4-2 and J usage is TRBJ1-2; 7 nucleotides match TRBD1. The CDR3 consists of 16 residues. CDR1 is LGHNA and CDR2 is YNFKEQ in the germline V gene. Losses at the gene ends were 0 bases for V and 0 bases for J; bases not matched to a gene: 4. The CDR3 is CASSQDETGSNYGYTF. The CDR3, as DNA: TGTGCCAGCAGCCAAGATGAGACAGGGTCTAACTATGGCTACACCTTC.

This clone was counted between two and nine times. The J gene is TRBJ2-7, the V gene TRBV5-1; 12 bases fit TRBD1. The J segment lost 6 bases and the V segment lost 4 bases, leaving 5 bases of the junction unmatched. Germline V gives CDR1 SGHRS, CDR2 YFSETQ. This CDR3 comprises 14 residues. The CDR3 DNA is TGCGCCAGCAGCCCCGGGACAGGGGGCCTCGAGCAGTACTTC. Its protein is CASSPGTGGLEQYF.

This sequence joins TRBV6-1 and TRBJ2-7; possibly TRBD1 for D (5 bases). Trimming pared 3 bases from V and 5 bases from J, leaving 11 bases between. CDR1 and CDR2 from the germline V gene are MNHNS and SASEGT. The CDR3 spans 13 residues. This CDR3 reads CASSDGQGNEQYF. The CDR3 DNA sequence: TGTGCCAGCAGTGACGGCCAGGGTAACGAGCAGTACTTC.

This chain uses TRBV29-1 with TRBJ2-1; D is possibly TRBD2 (5 bases). Trimming shortened V by 6 bases and J by 6 bases, and 12 bases separated the two germline ends. This CDR3 contains 12 residues. Germline loops: CDR1 SQVTM, CDR2 ANQGSEA. CDR3 region: CSVGWRSNEQFF. DNA for the CDR3: TGCAGCGTGGGATGGAGGTCCAATGAGCAGTTCTTC.

V gene TRBV11-3 combines with J gene TRBJ2-1; the D is unclear. The CDR3 covers 13 residues. The V and J ends lost 1 base and 6 bases respectively, with 7 bases between them. Germline lookup yields CDR1 SGHNT and CDR2 YENEEA. The chain's CDR3 is CASSLVSSNEQFF. CDR3 DNA: TGTGCCAGCAGCTTAGTTTCGAGCAATGAGCAGTTCTTC.

This chain links TRBV25-1 with TRBJ1-4; possible D gene TRBD1, 6 bases. Germline V gene data show CDR1 as MGHDK and CDR2 as SYGVNS. This CDR3 is 15 amino acids long. V was pared by 5 bases and J by 0 bases, with 10 bases between. The CDR3 DNA reads as TGTGCCAGCAGTCCAAGACAGGCAACTAATGAAAAACTGTTTTTT. This translates into CASSPRQATNEKLFF.

The DNA for the CDR3 is TGTGCCAGCAGCGTAAACCCGGGTTCCTTCTCCTACGAGCAGTACTTC. This codes for CASSVNPGSFSYEQYF. The chain has TRBV9 and TRBJ2-7; no definite D call. V was cut by 1 base and J by 0 bases, with 14 bases left in between. Germline V gene lookup returns CDR1 SGDLS and CDR2 YYNGEE. There are 16 residues in the CDR3. Filled out from reference TRBV9 and TRBJ2-7, the complete variable domain reads DSGVTQTPKHLITATGQRVTLRCSPRSGDLSVYWYQQSLDQGLQFLIQYYNGEERAKGNILERFSAQQFPDLHSELNLSSLELGDSALYFCASSVNPGSFSYEQYFGPGTRLTVT.

The chain joins TRBV18 to TRBJ2-2, with a tentative D call TRBD1 (6 bases). The germline V gene has CDR1 KGHSH and CDR2 LQKENI. The CDR3 is 14 residues long. V was clipped by 3 bases and J by 7 bases, with 12 bases between them. The CDR3 here is CASSPLQGIGELFF. Written as DNA, the CDR3 is TGTGCCAGCTCACCGCTACAGGGTATCGGGGAGCTGTTTTTT.

This rearrangement joins TRBV5-1 to TRBJ2-2; 9 bases match TRBD1. The CDR3 consists of 15 residues. V trimming: 6 bases; J trimming: 3 bases; junction bases outside the gene matches: 6. Germline-derived CDR1 and CDR2 are SGHRS and YFSETQ. Here the CDR3 reads CASNGRTGDTGELFF. The CDR3 DNA reads as TGCGCCAGCAATGGCCGGACAGGGGACACCGGGGAGCTGTTTTTT.

The CDR3 region has the DNA TGTGCCAGCAGCCAAGTTAGCGGCACAGATACGCAGTATTTT. Its protein product is CASSQVSGTDTQYF. The genes are TRBV4-2 and TRBJ2-3; the D gene is possibly TRBD2 (5 bases). The CDR3 loop spans 14 amino acids. CDR1 and CDR2 (germline): LGHNA, YNFKEQ. The ends were cut back, 1 base at V and 1 base at J, with 6 bases in the middle.